These 21 T cell receptor beta chains originate from one sample sequenced in a study of vaccination and CD4 T cells after COVID-19. The treatment is: roughly 10-day PBMC culture with coronavirus spike peptide pools or control peptides (ViraFEST assay). Cultured CD4+ T cells had their DNA profiled by the Oncomine TCR Beta short-read assay. TCRdb fed the PCR reads into MiXCR, producing one record per CDR3 protein. The sample lists 20,000 or so distinct CDR3 sequences; 55% were seen once. Their cognate antigens are unknown. The sequenced sample consisted of CD4+ T cells from blood, cultured in vitro. The receptor set was obtained from a human donor who had recovered from COVID-19.

The chain has TRBV30 and TRBJ2-2, with D perhaps TRBD1 (5 bases). Trimming shortened V by 3 bases and J by 5 bases, and 13 bases separated the two germline ends. Germline V CDR1 and CDR2: GTSNPN, SVGIG (reference sequence). The CDR3 spans 14 residues. CDR3 amino acids: CAWRRRRDTGELFF. CDR3 sequence (DNA): TGTGCCTGGAGGCGGCGCAGGGATACCGGGGAGCTGTTTTTT.

The V and J genes are TRBV20-1 and TRBJ1-2, with TRBD1 matching over 7 bases. The CDR3 sequence is 18 residues long. Germline loops: CDR1 DFQATT, CDR2 SNEGSKA (reference sequence). J lost 0 bases, V lost 4 bases, and 17 bases had no gene match. DNA for the CDR3: TGCAGTGCTACCTCTCCAGGGGGAACATCCCGCACTAACTATGGCTACACCTTC. It yields the protein CSATSPGGTSRTNYGYTF.

This chain links TRBV20-1 with TRBJ2-3; the D is unclear. The CDR3 has 13 residues. The germline V gene encodes CDR1 DFQATT and CDR2 SNEGSKA (reference sequence). The CDR3 region is CGRSRPSTDTQYF. The CDR3 coding sequence is TGCGGTCGCTCAAGGCCTAGCACAGATACGCAGTATTTT.

V and J are TRBV27 and TRBJ1-2; maybe TRBD1 (6 bases). CDR3 length: 12 amino acids. Trimming shortened V by 3 bases and J by 5 bases, and 7 bases separated the two germline ends. Germline CDR1 and CDR2: MNHEY and SMNVEV (reference sequence). CDR3 bases: TGTGCCAGCAGTTTGAGGGGGTATGGCTACACCTTC. Protein: CASSLRGYGYTF.

This clonotype has only a few counts. This chain connects TRBV7-2 to TRBJ1-5; D unresolved. The V gene lost 1 base and the J gene lost 0 bases, with 7 bases spanning the gap. The CDR3 consists of 15 residues. Germline loops: CDR1 SGHTA, CDR2 FQGNSA. The CDR3 region is CASSLGVYSNQPQHF. In DNA, the CDR3 is TGTGCCAGCAGCTTAGGGGTATATAGCAATCAGCCCCAGCATTTT.

The chain links TRBV7-2 to TRBJ1-2; D perhaps matches TRBD1 (5 bases). The length of the CDR3 is 13 residues. The V gene lost 5 bases and the J gene lost 2 bases, with 9 bases spanning the gap. The germline gives CDR1 SGHTA, CDR2 FQGNSA. CDR3 protein: CASSPRVNYGYTF. The CDR3 DNA reads TGTGCCAGCAGCCCCAGGGTCAACTATGGCTACACCTTC. Full variable domain (remainder filled in from reference TRBV7-2 and TRBJ1-2): GAGVSQSPSNKVTEKGKDVELRCDPISGHTALYWYRQSLGQGLEFLIYFQGNSAPDKSGLPSDRFSAERTGGSVSTLTIQRTQQEDSAVYLCASSPRVNYGYTFGSGTRLTVV.

V and J are TRBV27 and TRBJ2-1; D is perhaps TRBD1 or TRBD2 (5 bases each). Looked up from germline, CDR1 is MNHEY and CDR2 is SMNVEV (reference sequence). The CDR3 is made up of 16 amino acids. Trimming removed 6 bases at V and 0 bases at J, with 15 bases between. Here the CDR3 DNA reads TGTGCCAGCAGAGGGGAGCGGCCTAGCTCCTACAATGAGCAGTTCTTC. It codes for CASRGERPSSYNEQFF.

The genes are TRBV18 and TRBJ2-7, with unresolved D. From germline, CDR1 is KGHSH and CDR2 LQKENI. This CDR3 has 13 residues. The V end was cut by 5 bases, the J end by 2 bases, with 10 bases between. CDR3 nucleotide sequence: TGTGCCAGCTCATCTCCGGCCACCTACGAGCAGTACTTC. It translates to CASSSPATYEQYF.

The sample holds a few counts of this clonotype. The chain recombines TRBV6-1 with TRBJ2-3; maybe TRBD2 (6 bases). The germline gives CDR1 MNHNS, CDR2 SASEGT. This CDR3 region has 18 residues. The V end was cut by 6 bases, the J end by 0 bases, with 22 bases between. CDR3 nucleotides: TGTGCCAGCAGGGGGGGTGGGATTAGTACGGATAGCACAGATACGCAGTATTTT. Translating gives CASRGGGISTDSTDTQYF.

This clonotype was seen a few times. CDR3 nucleotide sequence: TGTGCCAGCAGTTCGACAGAAAACACTGAAGCTTTCTTT. This sequence encodes CASSSTENTEAFF. The chain is built from TRBV6-5 and TRBJ1-1; TRBD1 is a possible D gene (5 bases). Per the germline V gene, CDR1 is MNHEY and CDR2 is SVGAGI. CDR3 length equals 13 residues. Trimming removed 4 bases at V and 2 bases at J, with 8 bases between.

This clonotype was observed a few times. The rearrangement joins TRBV27 to TRBJ1-1; a possible D gene is TRBD1 (6 bases). The CDR3 is 12 amino acids. Germline V gene lookup returns CDR1 MNHEY and CDR2 SMNVEV (reference sequence). Trimming removed 5 bases from V and 8 bases from J, with 12 bases in between. CDR3 DNA sequence: TGTGCCAGCAGTACCCCCACAGGGGAAGCTTTCTTT. This translates into CASSTPTGEAFF.

CDR3 loop: CASRPSSGNTIYF. Written as DNA, the CDR3 is TGTGCCAGCCGACCCAGTTCCGGAAACACCATATATTTT. The chain links TRBV7-2 to TRBJ1-3, with D unresolved. CDR3 length: 13 residues. The germline V and J ends were trimmed by 8 bases and 4 bases, with 12 bases remaining between them. Per the germline V gene, CDR1 is SGHTA and CDR2 is FQGNSA.

This clonotype appeared a few times. The gene calls are TRBV5-4 and TRBJ1-1, with D tentatively TRBD1 (6 bases). Germline V gives CDR1 SGHNT, CDR2 YYREEE (reference sequence). This CDR3 has 14 residues. V was trimmed by 6 bases and J by 5 bases, leaving 17 bases between them. CDR3 bases: TGTGCCAGCACTACGCGGGGGGCGATTACTGAAGCTTTCTTT. Translation: CASTTRGAITEAFF.

J is TRBJ2-1 and V is TRBV5-8; possible D gene TRBD2, 5 bases. The V end was cut by 6 bases, the J end by 9 bases, with 19 bases between. From germline, CDR1 is SGHTS and CDR2 YDEGEE. The CDR3 has 14 residues. The CDR3 nucleotides are TGTGCCAGCACCGAACAGTTCGGGGTAGGTGAGCAGTTCTTC. Protein sequence: CASTEQFGVGEQFF.

V and J are TRBV7-3 and TRBJ2-7; D is possibly TRBD1 (6 bases). Germline V lookup: CDR1 SGHTA, CDR2 FQGTGA. The V gene lost 5 bases and the J gene lost 3 bases, with 11 bases spanning the gap. The CDR3 covers 13 residues. This CDR3 reads CASSEQGNYEQYF. The CDR3, as DNA: TGTGCCAGCAGCGAACAGGGAAACTACGAGCAGTACTTC. Combining the CDR3 with reference TRBV7-3 and TRBJ2-7 gives the whole variable domain GAGVSQTPSNKVTEKGKYVELRCDPISGHTALYWYRQSLGQGPEFLIYFQGTGAADDSGLPNDRFFAVRPEGSVSTLKIQRTERGDSAVYLCASSEQGNYEQYFGPGTRLTVT.

J is TRBJ1-4 and V is TRBV2, with D perhaps TRBD1 (5 bases). V was shortened by 0 bases and J by 5 bases, with 10 bases between the two germline ends. The germline CDR1 and CDR2 sequences are SNHLY and FYNNEI. The CDR3 extends over 15 amino acids. Written as DNA, the CDR3 is TGTGCCAGCAGTGAAGCGGGGCAGAACAATGAAAAACTGTTTTTT. Encoded protein: CASSEAGQNNEKLFF.

The CDR3 spells CASSYMDSNQPQHF. The CDR3 DNA follows: TGTGCCAGCAGTTATATGGATAGCAATCAGCCCCAGCATTTT. The rearrangement links TRBV6-2 or TRBV6-3 to TRBJ1-5; D is ambiguous. The germline V gene encodes CDR1 MNHEY and CDR2 SVGEGT. V gave up 3 bases and J gave up 0 bases, with 6 bases separating them. The CDR3 consists of 14 residues.

The V gene is TRBV7-9, the J gene TRBJ1-1; D unclear. Germline V gene data show CDR1 as SEHNR and CDR2 as FQNEAQ (reference sequence). The CDR3 extends over 13 amino acids. V lost 1 base, J lost 8 bases, and 11 bases lay in between. The chain's CDR3 is CASSLERSGEAFF. The CDR3 bases are TGTGCCAGCAGCTTAGAGCGGAGTGGGGAAGCTTTCTTT.

This clonotype was observed a handful of times. V gene TRBV7-8 combines with J gene TRBJ1-6; 9 bases fit TRBD1. The germline V gene encodes CDR1 SGHVS and CDR2 FQNEAQ. The CDR3 has 17 residues. V lost 5 bases and J lost 10; bases outside the gene matches: 15. The CDR3 DNA reads as TGTGCCAGCAGCGTTCTTACAGGGGGCGCGACTCAGTCACCCCTCCACTTT. Translation: CASSVLTGGATQSPLHF.

In its sample, this clonotype was seen a few times. The chain uses TRBV30 and TRBJ2-5; D might be TRBD1 (6 bases). The germline CDR1 and CDR2 sequences are GTSNPN and SVGIG (reference sequence). The V end lost 2 bases, the J end lost 5 bases, and 12 bases lay between the germline ends. The CDR3 runs to 13 residues. The CDR3 region has the DNA TGTGCCTGGAGTTGGGGACAAGGCGAGACCCAGTACTTC. This translates into CAWSWGQGETQYF.

This clonotype was counted only a few times. This chain uses TRBV20-1 with TRBJ2-2; 8 bases are a match to TRBD2. This CDR3 has 13 residues. V lost 3 bases, J lost 4 bases, and 1 base stayed unmatched. Looked up from germline, CDR1 is DFQATT and CDR2 is SNEGSKA (reference sequence). Here the CDR3 reads CSASGGVTGELFF. In DNA form, the CDR3 reads TGCAGTGCTAGCGGGGGGGTCACCGGGGAGCTGTTTTTT.